This T cell receptor (beta chain) was identified during a study of monozygotic twins with inflammatory bowel disease. General observations from the study: IBD-affected twins scored below their healthy co-twins in TCRbeta diversity (inverse Simpson).

In preparing each TCR library, about 3.5 ug of total RNA was used. TCRdb reprocessed the 5' RACE reads and keeps a single row for each CDR3 protein, giving no DNA. The data include about 450,000 distinct CDR3 sequences; the top ten clones carry 2.4%. As to this clonotype: Its antigen remains unidentified.

Germline lookup yields CDR1 SGHVS and CDR2 FQNEAQ. This CDR3 spans 15 amino acids. Sequencing was carried out using blood. This TCR derives from a human donor with ulcerative colitis or Crohn's disease, or a healthy co-twin of an affected twin (not recorded which). The gene calls are TRBV7-8 and TRBJ2-5; TCRdb gives TRBD2 as the D gene, but with no DNA this cannot be confirmed. The CDR3 reads CASSGGTSGFETQYF.